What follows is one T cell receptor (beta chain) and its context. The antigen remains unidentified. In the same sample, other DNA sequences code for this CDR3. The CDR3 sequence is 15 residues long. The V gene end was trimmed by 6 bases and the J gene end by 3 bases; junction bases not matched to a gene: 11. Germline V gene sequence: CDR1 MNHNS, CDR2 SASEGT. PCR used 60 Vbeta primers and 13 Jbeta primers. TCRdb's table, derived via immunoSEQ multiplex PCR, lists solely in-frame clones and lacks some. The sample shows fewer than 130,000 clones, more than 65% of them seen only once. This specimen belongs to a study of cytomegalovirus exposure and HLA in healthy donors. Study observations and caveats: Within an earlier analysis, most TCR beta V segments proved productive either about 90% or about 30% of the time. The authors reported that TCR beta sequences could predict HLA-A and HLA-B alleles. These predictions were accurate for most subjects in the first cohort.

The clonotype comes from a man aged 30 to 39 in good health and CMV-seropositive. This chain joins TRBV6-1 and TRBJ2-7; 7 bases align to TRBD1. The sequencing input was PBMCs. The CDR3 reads CASSETGTAYYEQYF. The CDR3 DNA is TGTGCCAGCAGCGAGACCGGGACAGCCTACTACGAGCAGTACTTC.